In this sample, the clone carrying this T cell receptor beta chain turned up a few times. Its antigen is not identified. V shed 5 bases and J shed 6 bases, with 20 bases lying between them. This CDR3 is built from 16 residues. The germline V gene encodes CDR1 KGHSH and CDR2 LQKENI. TCRdb keeps only in-frame clones here, not all; method: immunoSEQ multiplex PCR. In the table there are about 640,000 clones, about two thirds of which are singletons. These data belong to a study of shared clonotypes between healthy human individuals. The overall study: The donor group consisted of a couple of women and three men, aged 18 to 49.

Study results and limitations: Non-shared clonotypes were found to have lower generation probabilities than the clonotypes that were shared by all four of the sorted-subset donors.

The sequence came from a woman aged 25 to 39 in good health. V is TRBV18 and J is TRBJ2-1; D call uncertain. Sequencing was done on a sample of memory CD4+ T cells sorted from blood. This sample's subset: CD45RA-negative fraction. CDR3 DNA: TGTGCCAGCTCATTCATGGCCGATCGGGTGGTCAATGAGCAGTTCTTC. It specifies CASSFMADRVVNEQFF.